This T cell receptor (beta chain) was identified during a study of blood T cell repertoires in COVID-19. Turning to the study itself: From the United States, Italy and Spain came samples of acute and convalescent COVID-19. Sources were T cells, B-cell-depleted T cells, or PBMCs; the material itself was cDNA or gDNA.

Trimming pared 5 bases from V and 0 bases from J, leaving 8 bases between. The CDR3 has 14 amino acids. Germline CDR1 reads LNHDA; CDR2 reads SQIVND (reference sequence). As originally analysed: Estimated nucleated cell counts came from reference gene primer amplification. The protocol was immunoSEQ multiplex PCR, while the TCRdb copy is restricted to in-frame clones and leaves out a portion. V, J and clone size derive from that table, while D and trimming were established from the DNA sequence. The sample records some 50,000 clones, less than 90% being singletons. What was sequenced was peripheral blood. The chain links TRBV19 to TRBJ1-5; D gene ambiguous. The TCR was taken from a man in his fifties or sixties with acute or convalescent COVID-19. CDR3 DNA sequence: TGTGCCAGTAGTCCTTCTAATAGCAATCAGCCCCAGCATTTT. This gives the protein CASSPSNSNQPQHF.